These 10 T cell receptor beta chains were all obtained from the same sample, sequenced in a study of blood T cell repertoires in COVID-19. Some clones are missing from TCRdb's copy, which holds only in-frame ones; the method was immunoSEQ multiplex PCR. This table has approximately 170,000 clones, 88% appearing once. The specimen sequenced was peripheral blood. Receptors were obtained from a man between 60 and 75 years old with acute or convalescent COVID-19.

This CDR3 reads CASSLGGSQGFGYTF. CDR3 in DNA: TGTGCCAGCAGCCTCGGCGGGTCACAGGGGTTTGGCTACACCTTC. The V and J genes are TRBV3-1 (or the pseudogene TRBV3-2) and TRBJ1-2, with TRBD1 matching 7 bases. The CDR3 spans 15 residues. Germline V lookup: CDR1 LGHDT, CDR2 YNNKEL (reference sequence). The J segment lost 7 bases and the V segment lost 4 bases, leaving 12 bases of the junction unmatched.

This clone was counted once. The chain recombines TRBV19 with TRBJ1-1; a possible D gene is TRBD1 (6 bases). V was shortened by 5 bases and J by 2 bases, with 12 bases between the two germline ends. The germline CDR1 and CDR2 sequences are LNHDA and SQIVND (reference sequence). This CDR3 spans 14 amino acids. CDR3 region: CASSPGQLNTEAFF. The CDR3 bases are TGTGCCAGTAGTCCCGGACAGCTAAACACTGAAGCTTTCTTT.

This clone showed up just a few times. The chain links TRBV30 to TRBJ2-5; 9 positions agree with TRBD1. Germline V gene sequence: CDR1 GTSNPN, CDR2 SVGIG (reference sequence). The ends lost 4 bases at V and 2 bases at J; junction bases unmatched: 5. The CDR3 is made up of 14 amino acids. Written as DNA, the CDR3 is TGTGCCTGGACCAAGGACAGGGGACAAGAGACCCAGTACTTC. Its translation is CAWTKDRGQETQYF.

The chain links TRBV3-1 (or the pseudogene TRBV3-2) to TRBJ1-6, with D tentatively TRBD1 (5 bases). The CDR3 totals 15 residues. The germline gives CDR1 LGHDT, CDR2 YNNKEL (reference sequence). V was shortened by 0 bases and J by 9 bases, with 12 bases between the two germline ends. CDR3 in DNA: TGTGCCAGCAGCCAAGAAGGGCAGGGTGGTTCACCCCTCCACTTT. Its translation is CASSQEGQGGSPLHF.

The chain recombines TRBV6-4 with TRBJ2-2; 8 bases align to TRBD2. The germline V gene has CDR1 MRHNA and CDR2 SNTAGT. The V gene end was trimmed by 3 bases and the J gene end by 3 bases; junction bases not matched to a gene: 3. This CDR3 has 15 amino acids. The CDR3 sequence is CASSEREDHTGELFF. The CDR3 DNA is TGTGCCAGCAGTGAGCGGGAGGATCACACCGGGGAGCTGTTTTTT.

The chain has TRBV30 and TRBJ1-1; D unresolved. The CDR3 extends over 13 amino acids. Trimming took off 3 bases at V and 1 base at J, with 9 bases between the two ends. Germline CDR1 GTSNPN, CDR2 SVGIG (reference sequence). This CDR3 reads CAWREGRNTEAFF. The DNA of the CDR3 is TGTGCCTGGAGGGAGGGAAGGAACACTGAAGCTTTCTTT.

This chain uses TRBV3-1 (or the pseudogene TRBV3-2) with TRBJ2-7, with 7 bases identical to TRBD1. V lost 4 bases to trimming and J lost 3 bases; unmatched junction nucleotides: 12. The CDR3 spans 16 residues. Germline-derived CDR1 and CDR2 are LGHDT and YNNKEL (reference sequence). CDR3 sequence (DNA): TGTGCCAGCAGCCGTTTGACCGGGACAGCCTTCTACGAGCAGTACTTC. This codes for CASSRLTGTAFYEQYF.

V gene TRBV5-1 combines with J gene TRBJ2-2, with D perhaps TRBD2 (6 bases). This CDR3 is 15 amino acids long. V dropped 0 bases and J dropped 2 bases, with 8 bases sitting between them. Germline V CDR1 and CDR2: SGHRS, YFSETQ. The CDR3 DNA reads as TGCGCCAGCAGCTTGGGGGGAGGAAACACCGGGGAGCTGTTTTTT. Translating it yields CASSLGGGNTGELFF.

This clone was recorded a few times. V usage is TRBV5-6 and J usage is TRBJ2-7; D possibly matches TRBD1 or TRBD2 (5 bases each). The germline gives CDR1 SGHDT, CDR2 YYEEEE. The V end was cut by 4 bases, the J end by 2 bases, with 10 bases between. The CDR3 has 13 amino acids. As DNA, the CDR3 is TGTGCCAGCAGCCTGGGACGGGCCTACGAGCAGTACGTC. It encodes CASSLGRAYEQYV.

The chain carries TRBV6-5 and TRBJ1-2; 7 bases are shared with TRBD1. CDR3 length: 14 amino acids. CDR1 is MNHEY and CDR2 is SVGAGI in the germline V gene. The ends lost 5 bases at V and 4 bases at J; junction bases unmatched: 7. Here the CDR3 reads CASSRDRGGYGYTF. In nucleotides, the CDR3 is TGTGCCAGCAGTCGGGACAGAGGAGGCTATGGCTACACCTTC.